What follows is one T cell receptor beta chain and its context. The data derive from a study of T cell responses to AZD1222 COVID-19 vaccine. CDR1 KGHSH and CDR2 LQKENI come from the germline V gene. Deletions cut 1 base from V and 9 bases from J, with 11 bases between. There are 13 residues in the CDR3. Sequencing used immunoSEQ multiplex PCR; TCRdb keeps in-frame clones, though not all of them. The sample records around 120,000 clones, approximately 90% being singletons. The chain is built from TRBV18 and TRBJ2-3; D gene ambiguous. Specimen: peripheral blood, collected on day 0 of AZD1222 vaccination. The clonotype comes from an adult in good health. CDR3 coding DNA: TGTGCCAGCTCACCACTCGTTGGTGAGACGCAGTATTTT. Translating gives CASSPLVGETQYF.